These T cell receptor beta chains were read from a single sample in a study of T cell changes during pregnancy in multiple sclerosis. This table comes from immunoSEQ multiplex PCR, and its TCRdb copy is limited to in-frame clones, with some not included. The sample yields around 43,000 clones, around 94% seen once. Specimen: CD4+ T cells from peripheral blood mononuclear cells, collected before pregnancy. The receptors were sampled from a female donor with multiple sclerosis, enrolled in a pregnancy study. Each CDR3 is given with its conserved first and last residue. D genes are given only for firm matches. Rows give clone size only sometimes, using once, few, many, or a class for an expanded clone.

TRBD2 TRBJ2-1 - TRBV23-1 CASSHSGTSGTPDFF TGCGCCAGCAGTCACTCCGGGACTAGCGGGACACCTGATTTCTTC
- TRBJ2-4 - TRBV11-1 CASSLAGPTNIQYF TGTGCCAGCAGCTTAGCGGGCCCTACCAACATTCAGTACTTC
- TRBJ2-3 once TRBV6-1 CASSGQGSRDTQYF TGTGCCAGCAGTGGCCAGGGGTCCCGGGATACGCAGTATTTT
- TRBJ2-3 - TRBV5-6 CASSEGRGSLGGEQYF TGTGCCAGCAGCGAAGGGCGCGGGAGCCTAGGGGGTGAGCAGTATTTT
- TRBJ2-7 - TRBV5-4 CASSTAGLHYEQYF TGTGCCAGCAGCACCGCGGGGCTACACTACGAGCAGTACTTC
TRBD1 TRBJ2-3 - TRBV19 CASSIGGQGGDTQYF TGTGCCAGTAGTATAGGGGGACAGGGTGGAGATACGCAGTATTTT
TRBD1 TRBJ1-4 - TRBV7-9 CASSRDRVEEKLFF TGTGCCAGCAGCCGGGACAGGGTGGAGGAAAAACTGTTTTTT
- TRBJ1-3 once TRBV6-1 CASSVRPINLSSGNTIYF TGTGCCAGCAGTGTGCGCCCGATTAACTTGAGCTCTGGAAACACCATATATTTT
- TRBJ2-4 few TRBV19 CASSIRDRRLAKNIQYF TGTGCCAGTAGTATACGTGACAGGAGATTAGCCAAAAACATTCAGTACTTC
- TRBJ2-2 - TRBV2 CASSGGANTGELFF TGTGCCAGCAGCGGCGGAGCGAACACCGGGGAGCTGTTTTTT
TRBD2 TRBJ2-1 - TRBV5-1 CASSLHLAEGDEQFF TGCGCCAGCAGCTTGCACCTAGCGGAAGGTGATGAGCAGTTCTTC
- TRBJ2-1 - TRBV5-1 CASSRENNEQFF TGCGCCAGCAGCCGAGAGAACAATGAGCAGTTCTTC
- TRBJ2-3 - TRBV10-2 CASSGYRQNTDTQYF TGCGCCAGCAGTGGTTACAGGCAAAACACAGATACGCAGTATTTT
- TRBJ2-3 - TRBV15 CATSSGGPSTDTQYF TGTGCCACCAGCAGTGGGGGCCCTAGCACAGATACGCAGTATTTT
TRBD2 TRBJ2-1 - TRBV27 CASSPSGRALSEQFF TGTGCCAGCAGTCCTAGCGGGAGGGCCCTCAGTGAGCAGTTCTTC
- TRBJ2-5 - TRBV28 CASSLSQGPQETQYF TGTGCCAGCAGTTTATCTCAGGGGCCACAAGAGACCCAGTACTTC
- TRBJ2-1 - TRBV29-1 CSVVGSEQFF TGCAGCGTTGTCGGGAGTGAGCAGTTCTTC